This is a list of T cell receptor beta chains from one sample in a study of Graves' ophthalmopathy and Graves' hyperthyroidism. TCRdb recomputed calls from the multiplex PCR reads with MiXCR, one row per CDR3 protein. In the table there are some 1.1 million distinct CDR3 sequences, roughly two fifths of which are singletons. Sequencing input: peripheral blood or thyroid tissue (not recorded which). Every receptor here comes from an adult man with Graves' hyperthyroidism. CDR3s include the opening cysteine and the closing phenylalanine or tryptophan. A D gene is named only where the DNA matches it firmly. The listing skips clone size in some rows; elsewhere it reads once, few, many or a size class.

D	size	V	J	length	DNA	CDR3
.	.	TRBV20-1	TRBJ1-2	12	TGCAGTGCCCTAGGGGGAGAGGATGGCTACACCTTC	CSALGGEDGYTF
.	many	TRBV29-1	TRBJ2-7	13	TGCAGCACCCGACACTCGGGCTCCTACGAGCAGTACTTC	CSTRHSGSYEQYF
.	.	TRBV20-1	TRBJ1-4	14	TGCAGTGCTAGAGAGGGACGGACTAATGAAAAACTGTTTTTT	CSAREGRTNEKLFF
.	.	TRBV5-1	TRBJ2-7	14	TGCGCCAGCAGCTTGGATGGGAGAACTAGAGAGCAGTACTTC	CASSLDGRTREQYF
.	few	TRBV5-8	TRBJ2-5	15	TGTGCCAGCAGCGGGCAGTCCAGGGGCCAAGAGACCCAGTACTTC	CASSGQSRGQETQYF
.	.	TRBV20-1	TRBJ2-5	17	TGCAGTGTATTGACGCCATGGACGGGAAGATACCAAGAGACCCAGTACTTC	CSVLTPWTGRYQETQYF
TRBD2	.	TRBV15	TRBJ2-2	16	TGTGCCACCAGCAGTCGAGCGGGAGGTTCACCCGGGGAGCTGTTTTTT	CATSSRAGGSPGELFF
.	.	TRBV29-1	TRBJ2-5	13	TGCAGCGTGGGCAGGGTGATTGGAGAGACCCAGTACTTC	CSVGRVIGETQYF
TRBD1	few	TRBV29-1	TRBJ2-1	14	TGCAGCTTGGAGTTTTGGGACAGTAACAATGAGCAGTTCTTC	CSLEFWDSNNEQFF
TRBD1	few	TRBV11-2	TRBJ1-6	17	TGTGCCAGCAGCTCGACAGGGGGACGCTCCTATAATTCACCCCTCCACTTT	CASSSTGGRSYNSPLHF
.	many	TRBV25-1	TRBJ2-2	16	TGTGCCAGCAGACATGATGAGGAAAGGGTCACCGGGGAGCTGTTTTTT	CASRHDEERVTGELFF
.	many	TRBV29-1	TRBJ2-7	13	TGCAGCGTTGTGCGAGCGGAAAGCTACGAGCAGTACTTC	CSVVRAESYEQYF
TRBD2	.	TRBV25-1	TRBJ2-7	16	TGTGCCAGCGGTGGCTTAAGGGGACTAGCGGGCCATGAGCAGTACTTC	CASGGLRGLAGHEQYF
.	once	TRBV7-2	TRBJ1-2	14	TGTGCCAGCAGCTTAGAATTGGCAGGTTATGGCTACACCTTC	CASSLELAGYGYTF
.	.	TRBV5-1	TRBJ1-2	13	TGCGCCAGCAGATACAGGGCTGACTATGGCTACACCTTC	CASRYRADYGYTF
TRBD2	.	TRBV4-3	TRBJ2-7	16	TGCGCCAGCAGCCAAGATCAGCGGGAGGGCCTCCACGAGCAGTACTTC	CASSQDQREGLHEQYF
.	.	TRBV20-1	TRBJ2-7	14	TGCAGTGCTGCCCTGGGGGGGGGGGCTTACGAGCAGTACTTC	CSAALGGGAYEQYF
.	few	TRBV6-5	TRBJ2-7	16	TGTGCCAGCACTCCCGCCGGGACATCTTATTCCTACGAGCAGTACTTC	CASTPAGTSYSYEQYF
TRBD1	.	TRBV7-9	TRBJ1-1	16	TGTGCCAGCAGCCATCCACAGGGGGCTAGTAACACTGAAGCTTTCTTT	CASSHPQGASNTEAFF
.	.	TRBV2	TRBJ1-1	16	TGTGCCAGCAGTGTGGGACAAGAGTCCTTGAACACTGAAGCTTTCTTT	CASSVGQESLNTEAFF
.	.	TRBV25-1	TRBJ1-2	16	TGTGCCAGCAGTCCGTGCTCCGGGACGGAGAGCTATGGCTACACCTTC	CASSPCSGTESYGYTF
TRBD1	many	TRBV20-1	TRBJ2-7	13	TGCAGTGCTAGTCGGGACAGGGCAGACGAGCAGTACTTC	CSASRDRADEQYF
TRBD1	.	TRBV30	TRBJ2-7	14	TGTGCCTGGAGTGTGGGGACAGGGCCCTACGAGCAGTACTTC	CAWSVGTGPYEQYF
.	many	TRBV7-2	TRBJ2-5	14	TGTGCCAGCAGCCCCGGAGGAGAACAAGAGACCCAGTACTTC	CASSPGGEQETQYF
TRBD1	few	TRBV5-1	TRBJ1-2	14	TGCGCCAGCAGCTTTGTCGACAGGGCTCATGGCTACACCTTC	CASSFVDRAHGYTF
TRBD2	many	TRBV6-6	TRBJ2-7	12	TGTGCCAGCAGTGGGACTATCGACGAGCAGTACTTC	CASSGTIDEQYF
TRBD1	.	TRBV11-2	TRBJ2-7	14	TGTGCCAGCAGCGTCCGGGACAGGGGTCGGGAGCAGTACTTC	CASSVRDRGREQYF
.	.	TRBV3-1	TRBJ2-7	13	TGTGCCAGCAGCCAAGTGATATTCTACGAGCAGTACTTC	CASSQVIFYEQYF
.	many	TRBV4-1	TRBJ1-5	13	TGCGCCAGCAGCTTCGGGGGCCGGCCGCCCCAGCATTTT	CASSFGGRPPQHF
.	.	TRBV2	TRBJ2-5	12	TGTGCCAGCAGCGGGGCGCGGGAGACCCAGTACTTC	CASSGARETQYF
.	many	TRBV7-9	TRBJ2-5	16	TGTGCCAGCAGCGCCCGAACTGTGGGGGCCCAAGAGACCCAGTACTTC	CASSARTVGAQETQYF
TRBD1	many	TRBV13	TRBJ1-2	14	TGTGCCAGCAGCGACGACAGGGATCTCTATGGCTACACCTTC	CASSDDRDLYGYTF
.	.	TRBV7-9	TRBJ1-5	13	TGTGCCAGCAGCGCCCAGGGGTATCAGCCCCAGCATTTT	CASSAQGYQPQHF
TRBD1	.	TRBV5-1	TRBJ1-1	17	TGCGCCAGCAGCTGGAACCTTCCGGGACAGGGGGACACTGAAGCTTTCTTT	CASSWNLPGQGDTEAFF
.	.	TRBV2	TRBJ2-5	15	TGTGCCAGCAGGGAGAGCAGGGGTGGTTTGGAGACCCAGTACTTC	CASRESRGGLETQYF
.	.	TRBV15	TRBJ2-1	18	TGTGCCACCAGCAGCCCTCCTGGTAGCGGCAGGGCCAATAATGAGCAGTTCTTC	CATSSPPGSGRANNEQFF
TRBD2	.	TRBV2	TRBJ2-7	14	TGTGCCAGCCTAAGGGGAGGGAGCTCCTACGAGCAGTACTTC	CASLRGGSSYEQYF
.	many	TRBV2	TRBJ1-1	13	TGTGCCAGCATATACAGGGTTGACACTGAAGCTTTCTTT	CASIYRVDTEAFF
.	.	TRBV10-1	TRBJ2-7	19	TGCGCCAGCAGGGGACAGGGGGTGACTAGCGGGACAGCAGCCTACGAGCAGTACTTC	CASRGQGVTSGTAAYEQYF
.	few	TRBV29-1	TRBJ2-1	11	TGCAGCGCCTTCCATAAGGCTGTCTACCTCTTC	CSAFHKAVYLF